Here is one T cell receptor (beta chain) with its context. Authors' processing steps: Reference gene primer amplification gave nucleated cell count estimates. Produced via immunoSEQ multiplex PCR; TCRdb's table is partial and in-frame only. V and J calls and clone size are as listed in that table; D and trimming were resolved from the DNA. The sample has 150,000 to 200,000 clones, 82% seen once. This sample was taken from a study of blood T cell repertoires in COVID-19. Study-level background: There were acute and convalescent COVID-19 samples, and they came from the United States, Italy and Spain. From T cells, B-cell-depleted T cells, or PBMCs came the material, which was cDNA or gDNA.

V shed 2 bases, J shed 5 bases, and the junction held 11 bases outside the gene matches. This CDR3 has 16 residues. CDR1 and CDR2 from the germline V gene are LGHDT and YNNKEL (reference sequence). The clonotype comes from a woman aged 55-69 years with COVID-19, enrolled during active disease. The rearrangement joins TRBV3-1 (or the pseudogene TRBV3-2) to TRBJ2-5; 7 positions agree with TRBD2. Sequencing was done on a sample of peripheral blood. CDR3 coding DNA: TGTGCCAGCAGCCAACCCAGCAGCGGGATGGGGGAGACCCAGTACTTC. Translation: CASSQPSSGMGETQYF.